The 17 T cell receptor beta chains below all came from one sample that was sequenced in a study of OX40 agonist ivuxolimab in advanced cancers. Sequencing was performed with immunoSEQ multiplex PCR; in TCRdb, only in-frame clones are kept and a portion is missing. This table has approximately 71,000 clones, roughly 84% appearing once. The source was CD4+ or CD8+ T cells sorted from blood, collected in a trial of the OX40 agonist ivuxolimab. These TCRs come from an adult with an advanced solid tumor such as melanoma, head and neck, liver or kidney cancer.

The genes are TRBV5-4 and TRBJ2-7, with D maybe TRBD1 (6 bases). The ends were cut back, 4 bases at V and 5 bases at J, with 16 bases in the middle. The germline V gene encodes CDR1 SGHNT and CDR2 YYREEE (reference sequence). This CDR3 region has 14 residues. The CDR3 DNA is TGTGCCAGCAGCCTGGGACATCCTAGGGACGAGCAGTACTTC. Encoded protein: CASSLGHPRDEQYF.

Here the CDR3 DNA reads TGTGCCAGCAAATTTGGTAATGAAAAACTGTTTTTT. Its translation is CASKFGNEKLFF. The J gene is TRBJ1-4, the V gene TRBV7-8; D is unclear. V lost 7 bases to trimming and J lost 4 bases, with 7 bases between them. Germline V gives CDR1 SGHVS, CDR2 FQNEAQ. CDR3 size: 12 residues. Looking up the rest from reference TRBV7-8 and TRBJ1-4 gives the full variable domain: GAGVSQSPRYKVAKRGQDVALRCDPISGHVSLFWYQQALGQGPEFLTYFQNEAQLDKSGLPSDRFFAERPEGSVSTLKIQRTQQEDSAVYLCASKFGNEKLFFGSGTQLSVL.

V gene TRBV19 combines with J gene TRBJ2-2; 7 nucleotides agree with TRBD2. Germline values: CDR1 LNHDA, CDR2 SQIVND (reference sequence). Trimming took 5 bases from V and 6 from J; bases not matched to a gene: 3. The CDR3 extends over 13 amino acids. Here the CDR3 reads CASSSGLAGELFF. The CDR3 DNA is TGTGCCAGTAGTTCCGGACTAGCCGGGGAGCTGTTTTTT. The full variable domain, completed using reference TRBV19 and TRBJ2-2, is DGGITQSPKYLFRKEGQNVTLSCEQNLNHDAMYWYRQDPGQGLRLIYYSQIVNDFQKGDIAEGYSVSREKKESFPLTVTSAQKNPTAFYLCASSSGLAGELFFGEGSRLTVL.

The V gene is TRBV28, the J gene TRBJ1-1; the D gene is possibly TRBD1 (5 bases). The germline CDR1 and CDR2 sequences are MDHEN and SYDVKM. The V gene lost 3 bases and the J gene lost 0 bases, with 17 bases spanning the gap. There are 17 residues in the CDR3. CDR3 protein: CASSLVQALTLNTEAFF. CDR3 nucleotide sequence: TGTGCCAGCAGTTTGGTACAGGCATTGACCTTGAACACTGAAGCTTTCTTT.

The CDR3 region is CATSRVGQETQYF. The DNA of the CDR3 is TGTGCCACCAGCAGAGTCGGGCAAGAGACCCAGTACTTC. The chain has TRBV15 and TRBJ2-5; D gene unclear. This CDR3 has 13 residues. V lost 1 base to trimming and J lost 2 bases, with 5 bases between them. Germline V gene sequence: CDR1 LNHNV, CDR2 YYDKDF (reference sequence).

The rearrangement links TRBV18 to TRBJ1-2, with D unresolved. The V gene's germline CDR1 is KGHSH and CDR2 LQKENI. The CDR3 covers 19 residues. V gave up 4 bases and J gave up 7 bases, with 31 bases separating them. CDR3 loop: CASSLPGRAGRSRVGGYTF. The DNA for the CDR3 is TGTGCCAGCTCACTCCCCGGCCGGGCCGGCCGGTCCCGGGTGGGTGGCTACACCTTC.

The chain employs TRBV5-1 and TRBJ2-2; no clear D gene. Germline assignment: CDR1 SGHRS and CDR2 YFSETQ. The V end was cut by 1 base, the J end by 1 base, with 5 bases between. This CDR3 comprises 14 residues. CDR3 bases: TGCGCCAGCAGCTTGCCGAAGAACACCGGGGAGCTGTTTTTT. As protein: CASSLPKNTGELFF.

The gene calls are TRBV11-2 and TRBJ1-6; D unclear. The CDR3 is 13 amino acids. CDR1 and CDR2 from the germline V gene are SGHAT and FQNNGV. Between the trimmed V and J ends, which lost 0 bases and 9 bases, there was a span of 6 bases. The CDR3 sequence: CASSLEKISPLHF. As DNA, the CDR3 is TGTGCCAGCAGCTTAGAAAAGATTTCACCCCTCCACTTT.

This clone was observed once. V and J are TRBV6-1 and TRBJ1-5; weak D call: TRBD1 (6 bases). Germline V gene lookup returns CDR1 MNHNS and CDR2 SASEGT. Trimming took 6 bases from V and 2 from J, leaving 11 bases between them. This CDR3 has 14 residues. CDR3 sequence (DNA): TGTGCCAGCAGAGCCTGGACAGGCAATCAGCCCCAGCATTTT. This translates into CASRAWTGNQPQHF.

This clone was counted a few times. The CDR3 is CASSPRGGADGYTF. CDR3 in DNA: TGTGCCAGCAGTCCCCGAGGGGGGGCGGATGGCTACACCTTC. The chain uses TRBV28 and TRBJ1-2; TRBD1 is a possible D gene (6 bases). V shed 5 bases and J shed 6 bases, with 16 bases lying between them. This CDR3 has 14 amino acids. Germline CDR1 MDHEN, CDR2 SYDVKM.

The chain carries TRBV15 and TRBJ2-2, with no clear D. Per the germline V gene, CDR1 is LNHNV and CDR2 is YYDKDF (reference sequence). The CDR3 totals 15 residues. Deletions cut 2 bases from V and 6 bases from J, with 13 bases between. CDR3 in amino acids: CATSRSVGFAGELFF. CDR3 in DNA: TGTGCCACCAGCAGATCGGTGGGGTTCGCCGGGGAGCTGTTTTTT.

The chain uses TRBV5-1 and TRBJ1-5; D possibly corresponds to TRBD1 (6 bases). The CDR3 is made up of 14 amino acids. Germline lookup yields CDR1 SGHRS and CDR2 YFSETQ. V lost 0 bases and J lost 5, with 9 bases in between. In nucleotides, the CDR3 is TGCGCCAGCAGCTTGGAGGGGGGGGATCAGCCCCAGCATTTT. Its protein is CASSLEGGDQPQHF.

This sequence joins TRBV21-1 and TRBJ1-4. TRBV21-1 corresponds to a pseudogene. The CDR3 has 16 residues. CDR3 bases: TGTGCCATCCGTGCCCCTCGGACTAGTTCTAATGAAAAACTGTTTTTT. Residues: CAIRAPRTSSNEKLFF.

The rearrangement joins TRBV12-5 to TRBJ1-1, with 8 bases identical to TRBD1. The CDR3 consists of 15 residues. Germline V gene sequence: CDR1 LGHNT, CDR2 FRNRAP. Trimming at V came to 1 base and at J to 4 bases, leaving 5 bases not matched to a gene. CDR3 protein: CASGLDRGIPTEAFF. Here the CDR3 DNA reads TGTGCTAGTGGTTTGGACAGGGGGATACCCACTGAAGCTTTCTTT.

The chain joins TRBV7-9 to TRBJ2-7, with 11 nucleotides matching TRBD2. Per germline, CDR1 SEHNR and CDR2 FQNEAQ (reference sequence). Losses at the gene ends were 0 bases for V and 9 bases for J; bases not matched to a gene: 4. The CDR3 spans 14 residues. The CDR3 sequence is CASSLALAGDLQYF. In DNA, the CDR3 is TGTGCCAGCAGCTTAGCACTAGCGGGAGACTTGCAGTACTTC.

This clone occurred once. This sequence joins TRBV11-2 and TRBJ1-1; 7 bases map to TRBD1. The CDR3 spans 15 residues. Germline values: CDR1 SGHAT, CDR2 FQNNGV. The J segment lost 7 bases and the V segment lost 1 base, leaving 9 bases of the junction unmatched. The chain's CDR3 is CASSLGPGQSFEAFF. The CDR3 DNA reads as TGTGCCAGCAGCTTAGGGCCGGGACAGAGTTTTGAAGCTTTCTTT.

Concerning this clone itself: This may be a read error, as it is one base from a much larger clone. The gene calls are TRBV7-3 and TRBJ1-1; D remains ambiguous. V was shortened by 2 bases and J by 1 base, with 5 bases between the two germline ends. Germline loops: CDR1 SGHTA, CDR2 FQGTGA. This CDR3 spans 13 amino acids. The CDR3 is CASSLEGNTEAFF. In DNA, the CDR3 is TGTGCCAGCAGCTTAGAGGGGAACACTGAAGCTTTCTTT.